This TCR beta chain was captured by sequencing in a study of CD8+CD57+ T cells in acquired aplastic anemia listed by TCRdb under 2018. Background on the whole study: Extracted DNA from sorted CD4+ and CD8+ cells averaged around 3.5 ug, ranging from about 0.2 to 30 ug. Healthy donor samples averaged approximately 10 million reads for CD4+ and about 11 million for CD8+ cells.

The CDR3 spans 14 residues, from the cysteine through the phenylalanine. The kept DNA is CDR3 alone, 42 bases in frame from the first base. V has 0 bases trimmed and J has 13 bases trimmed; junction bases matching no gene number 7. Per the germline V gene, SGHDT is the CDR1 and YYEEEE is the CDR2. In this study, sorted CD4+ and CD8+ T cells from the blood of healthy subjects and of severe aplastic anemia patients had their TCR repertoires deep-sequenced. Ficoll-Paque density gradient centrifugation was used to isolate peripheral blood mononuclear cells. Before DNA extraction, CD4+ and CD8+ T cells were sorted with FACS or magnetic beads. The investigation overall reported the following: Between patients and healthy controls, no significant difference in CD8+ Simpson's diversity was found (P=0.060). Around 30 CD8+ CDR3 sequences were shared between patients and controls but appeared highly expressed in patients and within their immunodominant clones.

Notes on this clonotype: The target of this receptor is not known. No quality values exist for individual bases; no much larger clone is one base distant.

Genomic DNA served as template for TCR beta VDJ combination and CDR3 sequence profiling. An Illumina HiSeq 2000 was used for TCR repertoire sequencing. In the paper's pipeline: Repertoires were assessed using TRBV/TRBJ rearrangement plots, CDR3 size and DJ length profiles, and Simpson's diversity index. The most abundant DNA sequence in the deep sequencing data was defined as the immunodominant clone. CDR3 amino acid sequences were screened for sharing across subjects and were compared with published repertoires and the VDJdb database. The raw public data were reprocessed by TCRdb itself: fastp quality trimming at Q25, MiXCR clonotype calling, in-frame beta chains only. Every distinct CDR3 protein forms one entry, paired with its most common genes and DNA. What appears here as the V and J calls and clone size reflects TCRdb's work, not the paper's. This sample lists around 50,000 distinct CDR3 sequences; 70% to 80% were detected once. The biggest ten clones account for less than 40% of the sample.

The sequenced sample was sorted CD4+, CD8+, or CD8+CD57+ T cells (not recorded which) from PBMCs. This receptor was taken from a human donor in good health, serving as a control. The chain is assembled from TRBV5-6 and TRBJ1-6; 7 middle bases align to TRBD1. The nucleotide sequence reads TGTGCCAGCAGCTTGGGACAGGGACCTTCCCCCCTCCACTTT. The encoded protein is CASSLGQGPSPLHF.